This TCR beta chain was identified during a study of T-cell reconstitution after alpha-beta-depleted transplantation in children. Trimming took 4 bases from V and 2 from J, leaving 6 bases between them. The germline V gene has CDR1 KGHDR and CDR2 SFDVKD. The CDR3 has 13 residues. This clonotype was counted a few times. Preparation of the TCRbeta library used unique molecular identifiers. Each CDR3 protein gets one entry after TCRdb re-called the PCR reads with MiXCR. The data contain 500,000 to 600,000 distinct CDR3 sequences, about a quarter of them singletons. The chain employs TRBV24-1 and TRBJ2-3; D remains unclear. The source of this sequence is a boy in the first two years of life with Wiskott-Aldrich syndrome, due to receive a stem cell transplant. Sample: PBMCs, taken before TCRalphabeta/CD19-depleted stem cell transplant. CDR3 bases: TGTGCCACCAGTGACCCTGACACAGATACGCAGTATTTT. Protein product: CATSDPDTDTQYF.